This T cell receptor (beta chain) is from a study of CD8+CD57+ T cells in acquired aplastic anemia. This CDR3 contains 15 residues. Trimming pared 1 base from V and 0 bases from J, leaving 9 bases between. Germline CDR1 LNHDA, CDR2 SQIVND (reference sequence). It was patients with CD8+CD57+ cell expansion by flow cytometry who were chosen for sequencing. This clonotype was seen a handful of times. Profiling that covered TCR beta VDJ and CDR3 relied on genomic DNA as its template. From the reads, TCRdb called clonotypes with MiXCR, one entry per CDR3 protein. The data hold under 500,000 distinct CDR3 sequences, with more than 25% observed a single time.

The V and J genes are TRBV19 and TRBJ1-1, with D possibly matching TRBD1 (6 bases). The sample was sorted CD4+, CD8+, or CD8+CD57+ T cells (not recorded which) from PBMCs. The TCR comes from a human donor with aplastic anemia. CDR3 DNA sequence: TGTGCCAGTAGTATAGCAGGGGCCATGAACACTGAAGCTTTCTTT. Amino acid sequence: CASSIAGAMNTEAFF. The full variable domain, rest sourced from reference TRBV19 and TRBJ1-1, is DGGITQSPKYLFRKEGQNVTLSCEQNLNHDAMYWYRQDPGQGLRLIYYSQIVNDFQKGDIAEGYSVSREKKESFPLTVTSAQKNPTAFYLCASSIAGAMNTEAFFGQGTRLTVV.